These 27 T cell receptor beta chains were all obtained from the same sample, sequenced in a study of shared clonotypes between healthy human individuals. Sequencing used immunoSEQ multiplex PCR; TCRdb keeps in-frame clones, though not all of them. The sample has about 560,000 clones, around 76% seen once; the top ten hold more than 10%. Sample: PBMCs. Every receptor here comes from a woman aged 40-49 years in good health. Some clones in this sample may be carry-over from other donors' samples.

This chain joins TRBV9 and TRBJ1-2; no definite D call. V lost 0 bases, J lost 0 bases, and 12 bases lay in between. In germline, CDR1 is SGDLS, CDR2 YYNGEE. This CDR3 spans 16 amino acids. The CDR3 region has the DNA TGTGCCAGCAGCGTAGTTGCCAACTCAGCTAACTATGGCTACACCTTC. Amino acids: CASSVVANSANYGYTF.

The chain recombines TRBV21-1 with TRBJ2-5; the table gives TRBD2 as D, unverified against the DNA. The J call is in doubt because the DNA end fits TRBJ2-7 better. TRBV21-1 is described as a pseudogene. The CDR3 runs 13 residues. CDR3 sequence reads: CASSRGSHYEQYF. CDR3 sequence (DNA): TGTGCCAGCAGCAGAGGCTCCCACTACGAGCAGTACTTC.

J is TRBJ2-5 and V is TRBV30, with 8 positions matching TRBD2. Germline V lookup: CDR1 GTSNPN, CDR2 SVGIG (reference sequence). The V segment lost 8 bases and the J segment 4 bases; nucleotides outside the gene matches: 3. The CDR3 contains 11 residues. This CDR3 is CAHGRGETQYF. The CDR3 bases are TGTGCCCACGGGAGGGGAGAGACCCAGTACTTC.

With respect to this clone: An end of the junction differs from the germline gene, which may be a read error. The rearrangement joins TRBV7-7 to TRBJ2-3; D perhaps matches TRBD2 (5 bases). Germline V gives CDR1 SSHAT, CDR2 FNYEAQ (reference sequence). This CDR3 spans 14 amino acids. This chain's CDR3 is CASSFLGSSDTQYF. CDR3 in DNA: TGTGCTAGCAGCTTCCTAGGGAGCTCAGATACGCAGTATTTT.

As for this clone: The junction shows a germline mismatch at one end, possibly a read error. The rearrangement links TRBV30 to TRBJ2-7; 10 bases are a match to TRBD2. The CDR3 runs 14 residues. Germline V gene lookup returns CDR1 GTSNPN and CDR2 SVGIG (reference sequence). The DNA for the CDR3 is TGTGCCTGGAGTAGACTAGCGGGCAGCTACGAGCAGCACTTC. Encoded protein: CAWSRLAGSYEQHF.

V usage is TRBV28 and J usage is TRBJ2-7; 11 bases map to TRBD2. Germline trimming cut 2 bases from V and 2 bases from J; bases unmatched to any gene: 8. The CDR3 is 17 residues long. In germline, CDR1 is MDHEN, CDR2 SYDVKM. The CDR3 bases are TGTGCCAGCAGTTTAAGGGAGACTAGCGGGATAGCCTACGAGCAGTACTTC. Protein product: CASSLRETSGIAYEQYF.

The chain combines TRBV28 with TRBJ2-7, with 11 bases identical to TRBD2. CDR1 and CDR2 from the germline V gene are MDHEN and SYDVKM. The CDR3 loop spans 15 amino acids. V dropped 6 bases and J dropped 3; count of bases not matched to a gene: 7. The CDR3 DNA follows: TGTGCCAGCAGGGAAATGGGGACTAGCGGCTACGAGCAGTACTTC. This encodes CASREMGTSGYEQYF.

As for this clone: An end of the junction does not agree with germline; a read error may underlie this. The V call is TRBV27, the J call TRBJ2-7; 13 positions agree with TRBD2. CDR1 MNHEY and CDR2 SMNVEV come from the germline V gene (reference sequence). This CDR3 comprises 14 residues. The CDR3 spells CASSLSGTSGKKMF. The CDR3 DNA reads TGTGCCAGCAGTTTATCCGGGACTAGCGGGAAGAAAATGTTT.

The table lists this clone with a few counts. The rearrangement uses TRBV14 and TRBJ2-5; a possible D gene is TRBD2 (7 bases). With 4 bases removed from V and 4 bases from J, the gap between germline ends came to 19 bases. This CDR3 is 16 amino acids long. Germline-derived CDR1 and CDR2 are SGHDN and FVKESK. CDR3 amino acids: CASSPGGGGSGETQYF. CDR3 sequence (DNA): TGTGCCAGCAGCCCCGGGGGCGGGGGATCCGGAGAGACCCAGTACTTC.

This chain connects TRBV30 to TRBJ2-5; 10 positions match TRBD1. Germline V gene sequence: CDR1 GTSNPN, CDR2 SVGIG (reference sequence). This CDR3 has 16 amino acids. The ends lost 0 bases at V and 1 base at J; junction bases unmatched: 5. The CDR3 protein is CAWSVVRDRGQETQYF. DNA for the CDR3: TGTGCCTGGAGTGTGGTCCGGGACAGGGGCCAAGAGACCCAGTACTTC.

This clone has just one count. This chain connects TRBV19 to TRBJ2-5; TRBD2 agrees at 8 bases. This CDR3 is built from 15 residues. Germline CDR1 LNHDA, CDR2 SQIVND (reference sequence). With V trimmed by 4 bases and J by 4 bases, 8 bases remained unmatched. The CDR3: CASSKPREGRETQYF. Here the CDR3 DNA reads TGTGCCAGTAGTAAGCCTCGGGAGGGCCGAGAGACCCAGTACTTC.

The rearrangement uses TRBV29-1 and TRBJ2-7, with D tentatively TRBD2 (7 bases). The V gene's germline CDR1 is SQVTM and CDR2 ANQGSEA. Trimming shortened V by 4 bases and J by 5 bases, and 12 bases separated the two germline ends. The CDR3 loop spans 12 amino acids. CDR3 residues: CSVGGGAHEQYF. The DNA of the CDR3 is TGCAGCGTTGGCGGGGGCGCCCACGAGCAGTACTTC.

This chain links TRBV9 with TRBJ2-6; tentatively, D is TRBD2 (6 bases). The CDR3 has 18 amino acids. The V gene's germline CDR1 is SGDLS and CDR2 YYNGEE. Trimming removed 4 bases from V and 0 bases from J, with 17 bases in between. CDR3 sequence: CASSRGSGPGSGANVLTF. CDR3 DNA: TGTGCCAGCAGCCGGGGTAGCGGCCCTGGCTCTGGGGCCAACGTCCTGACTTTC.

A word on this clone: Other DNA sequences in this specimen translate into the identical CDR3. The V and J genes are TRBV5-1 and TRBJ2-6; D unclear. Trimming shortened V by 0 bases and J by 0 bases, and 4 bases separated the two germline ends. There are 15 residues in the CDR3. Germline CDR1 is SGHRS and CDR2 is YFSETQ. The CDR3 here is CASSLGGSGANVLTF. Written as DNA, the CDR3 is TGCGCCAGCAGCTTGGGGGGCTCTGGGGCCAACGTCCTGACTTTC. Full variable domain (missing parts from reference TRBV5-1 and TRBJ2-6): KAGVTQTPRYLIKTRGQQVTLSCSPISGHRSVSWYQQTPGQGLQFLFEYFSETQRNKGNFPGRFSGRQFSNSRSEMNVSTLELGDSALYLCASSLGGSGANVLTFGAGSRLTVL.

About this clone: Mismatch with germline at one junction end may stem from a read error. V and J are TRBV6-1 and TRBJ2-1; no clear D. This CDR3 has 13 residues. Germline V gene sequence: CDR1 MNHNS, CDR2 SASEGT. The CDR3 reads CARPASPVEEQFF. For the CDR3, the DNA is TGCGCCAGACCGGCCAGCCCGGTAGAAGAGCAGTTCTTC.

As for this clone: This sequence may be a read error, since a much larger clone differs from it by one base. Within the sample, other DNA sequences also encode this same CDR3. The V and J genes are TRBV7-9 and TRBJ2-5; D may be TRBD1 (6 bases). CDR1 and CDR2 from the germline V gene are SEHNR and FQNEAQ (reference sequence). This CDR3 spans 13 amino acids. The CDR3 nucleotides are TGTGCTGGGGGCACCCAGCCCCAAGAGACCCAGTACTTC. It codes for CAGGTQPQETQYF.

This clone was counted only a few times. The chain combines TRBV7-2 with TRBJ2-5; 10 bases match TRBD1. CDR1 is SGHTA and CDR2 is FQGNSA in the germline V gene. The CDR3 loop spans 16 amino acids. Losses at the gene ends were 1 base for V and 1 base for J; bases not matched to a gene: 3. The CDR3 DNA follows: TGTGCCAGCAGCTTAGGGGACAGGGGAGGCCAAGAGACCCAGTACTTC. Translating it yields CASSLGDRGGQETQYF.

This clone was seen only once. The chain joins TRBV30 to TRBJ1-4; D gene ambiguous. Germline V gives CDR1 GTSNPN, CDR2 SVGIG (reference sequence). Trimming removed 1 base from V and 1 base from J, with 7 bases in between. This CDR3 region has 14 residues. The CDR3 sequence is CAWSEGGTNEKLFF. CDR3 DNA: TGTGCCTGGAGTGAGGGTGGAACTAATGAAAAACTGTTTTTT. The entire variable domain, with the rest obtained from reference TRBV30 and TRBJ1-4, is as follows: SQTIHQWPATLVQPVGSPLSLECTVEGTSNPNLYWYRQAAGRGLQLLFYSVGIGQISSEVPQNLSASRPQDRQFILSSKKLLLSDSGFYLCAWSEGGTNEKLFFGSGTQLSVL.

J is TRBJ1-4 and V is TRBV29-1; a weak D match, TRBD1 (5 bases). The CDR3 sequence is 13 residues long. Trimming removed 4 bases at V and 5 bases at J, with 11 bases between. Per the germline V gene, CDR1 is SQVTM and CDR2 is ANQGSEA. CDR3 region: CSVAWGQNEKLFF. The CDR3 DNA reads as TGCAGCGTTGCCTGGGGCCAGAATGAAAAACTGTTTTTT.

V gene TRBV28 combines with J gene TRBJ2-7; D may be TRBD1 or TRBD2 (5 bases each). Germline-derived CDR1 and CDR2 are MDHEN and SYDVKM. The CDR3 consists of 15 residues. Trimming cost V 7 bases and J 4 bases, with 20 bases left between them. In DNA, the CDR3 is TGTGCCAGCATGAAGGTGTTGCCAGGGAGATACGAGCAGTACTTC. As protein: CASMKVLPGRYEQYF.

With respect to this clone: Other nucleotide sequences in the sample specify the same CDR3. This sequence joins TRBV7-2 and TRBJ2-5; 8 bases are a match to TRBD1. This CDR3 region has 14 residues. V shed 6 bases, J shed 2 bases, and the junction held 5 bases outside the gene matches. In germline, CDR1 is SGHTA, CDR2 FQGNSA. The CDR3 sequence: CASSLDRAQETQYF. The DNA of the CDR3 is TGTGCCAGCAGTCTGGACAGGGCGCAAGAGACCCAGTACTTC.

This clone has more than one count but fewer than ten. The chain employs TRBV29-1 and TRBJ2-3; 8 nucleotides line up with TRBD2. CDR1 and CDR2 (germline): SQVTM, ANQGSEA. The CDR3 is 14 amino acids. The V segment lost 7 bases and the J segment 0 bases; nucleotides outside the gene matches: 6. In DNA form, the CDR3 reads TGCAGCGATATACTAGCGGCTAGCACAGATACGCAGTATTTT. Amino acids: CSDILAASTDTQYF.

Points on this clone: The same CDR3 is also encoded by other DNA sequences in this sample. The rearrangement uses TRBV5-1 and TRBJ2-3, with 11 positions matching TRBD2. Germline V lookup: CDR1 SGHRS, CDR2 YFSETQ. J was trimmed by 0 bases and V by 0 bases; bases with no gene match: 0. This CDR3 contains 16 residues. CDR3 in DNA: TGCGCCAGCAGCTTGGGGACTAGCGGGAGCACAGATACGCAGTATTTT. Amino acids: CASSLGTSGSTDTQYF.

The chain combines TRBV25-1 with TRBJ2-2; 9 bases fit TRBD1. The V gene end was trimmed by 1 base and the J gene end by 5 bases; junction bases not matched to a gene: 5. Germline CDR1 MGHDK, CDR2 SYGVNS. The CDR3 extends over 16 amino acids. Written as DNA, the CDR3 is TGTGCCAGCAGTGAATCTACAGGGGGCGCGACCGGGGAGCTGTTTTTT. Residues: CASSESTGGATGELFF.

The chain combines TRBV19 with TRBJ2-7, with 8 nucleotides matching TRBD1. With V trimmed by 6 bases and J by 0 bases, 4 bases remained unmatched. Germline lookup yields CDR1 LNHDA and CDR2 SQIVND (reference sequence). The CDR3 consists of 14 residues. Written as DNA, the CDR3 is TGTGCCAGTAGCCTACAGGGGGGCTCCTACGAGCAGTACTTC. This encodes CASSLQGGSYEQYF.

This clone was counted ten times or more. The chain couples TRBV7-2 to TRBJ1-1, with D unclear. Germline V gene lookup returns CDR1 SGHTA and CDR2 FQGNSA. V was cut by 5 bases and J by 0 bases, with 7 bases left in between. CDR3 length: 13 residues. This CDR3 is CASSPDMNTEAFF. CDR3 coding DNA: TGTGCCAGCAGCCCTGACATGAACACTGAAGCTTTCTTT.

V usage is TRBV29-1 and J usage is TRBJ1-5; 7 nucleotides line up with TRBD1. This CDR3 region has 14 residues. V shed 0 bases and J 2 bases; nucleotides not matched to a gene: 1. The germline CDR1 and CDR2 sequences are SQVTM and ANQGSEA. Here the CDR3 DNA reads TGCAGCGTTGAAGACAGGGGGGGCAATCAGCCCCAGCATTTT. Translation: CSVEDRGGNQPQHF.